This TCR beta chain was identified in a study of regulatory T cells in long-lasting Graves disease. Trimming took 2 bases from V and 3 from J; bases not matched to a gene: 3. The CDR3 consists of 15 residues. CDR1 is LNHNV and CDR2 is YYDKDF in the germline V gene (reference sequence). Assembly of TCR beta libraries relied on iRepertoire HTBI primers together with Arm-PCR of CDR3 regions. Original data processing: Identified across the samples were 62 TRBV segments and 13 to 15 TRBJ segments. Using its own MiXCR run on the multiplex PCR reads, TCRdb lists one record per CDR3 protein. The V and J calls were not made by the authors but by TCRdb's processing. The sample lists 500,000 or so distinct CDR3 sequences, roughly 15% occurring once. As for time point: newly diagnosed GD, antithyroid drugs for less than 3 months. RNA isolated from PBMCs was used to make the TCR library. The same data also went into a second study, on T cells in Graves' hyperthyroidism and ophthalmopathy.

The TCR comes from a man in his forties or fifties with Graves disease. V is TRBV15 and J is TRBJ1-1; 10 nucleotides agree with TRBD1. The source was peripheral blood mononuclear cells (PBMCs), collected at new diagnosis, from a patient treated with antithyroid drugs. CDR3 sequence reads: CATSRSGQGHTEAFF. Here the CDR3 DNA reads TGTGCCACCAGCAGATCGGGACAGGGGCACACTGAAGCTTTCTTT.